A single sample gave rise to the 19 T cell receptor beta chains below, sequenced in a study of metastatic and nonmetastatic thyroid tumors. Using MiXCR, TCRdb re-called clones from the PCR reads. This table holds 10,000 to 15,000 clones, 28% found once. Nobody among the patients had been given any treatment before thyroid surgery. Sample: tumor tissue. These receptors all come from a female donor with papillary thyroid cancer or a benign thyroid nodule (not recorded which). Some clones in this sample may be carry-over from other donors' samples.

This clone was seen only a few times. The V and J genes are TRBV6-1 and TRBJ1-3; TRBD1 might be the D (6 bases). Germline V gene lookup returns CDR1 MNHNS and CDR2 SASEGT. Trimming removed 11 bases from V and 11 bases from J, with 19 bases in between. The CDR3 length is 12 residues. CDR3 loop: CAGQWFSDAIYF. Written as DNA, the CDR3 is TGTGCCGGACAGTGGTTTAGTGACGCCATATATTTT.

There are a few counts of this clone. One end of the junction fails to match germline, which may point to a read error. The chain employs TRBV28 and TRBJ1-2, with 9 bases aligning to TRBD1. Germline lookup yields CDR1 MDHEN and CDR2 SYDVKM. The CDR3 is 14 amino acids. CDR3 protein: CASSLYRGLRGYAF. DNA for the CDR3: TGTGCCAGCAGTTTGTACAGGGGGCTGCGGGGCTACGCCTTC.

This clone appeared a few times. The J gene is TRBJ1-1, the V gene TRBV6-6; D is possibly TRBD1 (6 bases). V lost 0 bases and J lost 2, with 10 bases in between. This CDR3 region has 15 residues. CDR1 and CDR2 from the germline V gene are MNHNY and SVGAGI (reference sequence). DNA of the CDR3: TGTGCCAGCAGTTACTCCCCCAGGGGAAACACTGAAGCTTTCTTT. It specifies CASSYSPRGNTEAFF.

This clone was picked up a small number of times. The chain joins TRBV10-2 to TRBJ2-5; D gene unclear. The CDR3 spans 13 residues. Germline-derived CDR1 and CDR2 are WSHSY and SAAADI. Trimming took 3 bases from V and 2 from J, leaving 7 bases between them. The CDR3 nucleotides read TGCGCCAGCAGTGATTACGGACAAGAGACCCAGTACTTC. This encodes CASSDYGQETQYF.

This clone rates as medium-sized (0.01 to 0.1%). The chain couples TRBV11-2 to TRBJ2-7, with TRBD1 matching over 7 bases. The CDR3 runs to 12 residues. V was clipped by 0 bases and J by 13 bases; unmatched bases: 6. Germline CDR1 SGHAT, CDR2 FQNNGV. CDR3 sequence reads: CASSLEGTEVYF. The CDR3 DNA is TGTGCCAGCAGCTTAGAGGGGACAGAGGTATACTTC.

On this clone itself: One end of the junction does not line up with germline, which may come from a read error. The chain recombines TRBV5-1 with TRBJ2-3, with 10 bases aligning to TRBD2. The CDR3 runs to 16 residues. The germline CDR1 and CDR2 sequences are SGHRS and YFSETQ. The CDR3 bases are TGCGCTAGCAGCGGTATAGCGGGAGGTATCACAGATACGCAGTATTTT. Amino acids: CASSGIAGGITDTQYF.

This clone was observed many times. The same CDR3 arises from other DNA sequences in this sample as well. The chain uses TRBV20-1 and TRBJ2-1, with TRBD2 matching 8 bases. Germline CDR1 is DFQATT and CDR2 is SNEGSKA (reference sequence). This CDR3 is 15 amino acids long. Trimming took 6 bases from V and 9 from J; bases not matched to a gene: 16. CDR3 in DNA: TGCAGTGCCCGAGGGACTAGTGGGAGGGCCGGTGAGCAGTTCTTC. As protein: CSARGTSGRAGEQFF.

This clone is labeled medium-sized. This chain uses TRBV11-2 with TRBJ1-4, with 10 bases that match TRBD1. V trimming: 1 base; J trimming: 8 bases; junction bases outside the gene matches: 7. Germline V lookup: CDR1 SGHAT, CDR2 FQNNGV. The CDR3 runs 16 residues. The CDR3 here is CASSLGPGQGQEKLFF. DNA for the CDR3: TGTGCCAGCAGCTTAGGGCCGGGACAGGGGCAGGAAAAACTGTTTTTT. Together with reference TRBV11-2 and TRBJ1-4, the CDR3 gives the full variable domain: EAGVAQSPRYKIIEKRQSVAFWCNPISGHATLYWYQQILGQGPKLLIQFQNNGVVDDSQLPKDRFSAERLKGVDSTLKIQPAKLEDSAVYLCASSLGPGQGQEKLFFGSGTQLSVL.

The V call is TRBV12-3 or TRBV12-4, the J call TRBJ1-2; D might be TRBD1 (5 bases). V gave up 3 bases and J gave up 11 bases, with 16 bases separating them. The CDR3 covers 13 residues. CDR3 sequence: CASSLAGTLRYTF. The CDR3 DNA is TGTGCCAGCAGTTTGGCAGGGACTCTCCGGTACACCTTC.

This clone was seen at least ten times. The rearrangement links TRBV4-1 to TRBJ2-7, with 7 bases that match TRBD2. The CDR3 has 14 amino acids. Per germline, CDR1 MGHRA and CDR2 YSYEKL. With V trimmed by 4 bases and J by 2 bases, 5 bases remained unmatched. In DNA, the CDR3 is TGCGCCAGCAGCCCTGCTCGGGGGGCCTACGAGCAGTACTTC. This encodes CASSPARGAYEQYF.

The CDR3 nucleotides read TGTGCCAGTAGTTGGGGGGGACGAACTGAAGCTTTCTTT. Translation gives CASSWGGRTEAFF. The gene calls are TRBV19 and TRBJ1-1; the D gene is possibly TRBD1 (5 bases). Deletions cut 5 bases from V and 5 bases from J, with 12 bases between. There are 13 residues in the CDR3. Germline V gives CDR1 LNHDA, CDR2 SQIVND (reference sequence).

This clone occurred many times. This may come from a read error, since a much larger clone is one base off. The CDR3 protein is CSAQTATNEELFF. As DNA, the CDR3 is TGCAGTGCTCAGACAGCAACTAATGAAGAACTGTTTTTT. V is TRBV20-1 and J is TRBJ1-4, with a possible D match to TRBD1 (5 bases). Germline V gene lookup returns CDR1 DFQATT and CDR2 SNEGSKA (reference sequence). The CDR3 totals 13 residues.

This clone was counted many times. A much larger clonotype is one base distant, so this may be a read error. The V gene is TRBV11-2, the J gene TRBJ2-1; D remains unclear. CDR3 size: 13 residues. Germline loops: CDR1 SGHAT, CDR2 FQNNGV. The CDR3: CASSLTPYSEQFF. In DNA form, the CDR3 reads TGTGCCAGCAGCTTGACCCCCTACAGTGAGCAGTTCTTC.

The chain has TRBV30 and TRBJ2-2; D remains unclear. The CDR3 loop spans 16 amino acids. Trimming took off 3 bases at V and 2 bases at J, with 16 bases between the two ends. Looked up from germline, CDR1 is GTSNPN and CDR2 is SVGIG (reference sequence). DNA of the CDR3: TGTGCCTGGAGGGATTTAAGGCTTGGAAACACCGGGGAGCTGTTTTTT. Translation: CAWRDLRLGNTGELFF.

This clone qualifies as medium-sized. The chain's CDR3 is CASSSQGANGNTIYF. CDR3 DNA: TGTGCCAGCAGCTCGCAGGGGGCCAATGGAAACACCATATATTTT. The chain has TRBV7-2 and TRBJ1-3; 8 nucleotides agree with TRBD1. CDR3 length: 15 residues. CDR1 is SGHTA and CDR2 is FQGNSA in the germline V gene. V was clipped by 4 bases and J by 3 bases; unmatched bases: 5.

In this sample, this clone turned up many times. The chain is built from TRBV10-3 and TRBJ2-6; 12 bases align to TRBD1. CDR3 length equals 17 residues. Germline CDR1 and CDR2: ENHRY and SYGVKD. V shed 9 bases and J 4 bases; nucleotides not matched to a gene: 10. CDR3 nucleotides: TGTGCCATTTCCCCGGGACAGGGGGCGCTGGGGGCCAACGTCCTGACTTTC. It encodes CAISPGQGALGANVLTF.

The gene calls are TRBV11-3 and TRBJ1-2, with a tentative D call TRBD1 (5 bases). With 4 bases removed from V and 5 bases from J, the gap between germline ends came to 20 bases. Germline CDR1 SGHNT, CDR2 YENEEA. The CDR3 runs 16 residues. The CDR3 sequence is CASSSLRGSLGYGYTF. In nucleotides, the CDR3 is TGTGCCAGCAGCTCCCTAAGGGGATCACTCGGGTATGGCTACACCTTC.

Many counts were recorded for this clone. A much larger clone is a single base away; this may be a read error. The chain uses TRBV5-6 and TRBJ2-3; TRBD2 aligns across 7 bases. CDR1 is SGHDT and CDR2 is YYEEEE in the germline V gene. The CDR3 loop spans 13 amino acids. With 4 bases clipped from V and 7 bases from J, the junction kept 6 bases outside the gene matches. This CDR3 reads CASSGGETNTQYF. The CDR3 coding sequence is TGTGCCAGCAGCGGGGGGGAAACAAATACGCAGTATTTT.

The chain couples TRBV24-1 to TRBJ2-3, with 9 bases lining up with TRBD2. There are 19 residues in the CDR3. The J segment lost 7 bases and the V segment lost 5 bases, leaving 21 bases of the junction unmatched. The germline CDR1 and CDR2 sequences are KGHDR and SFDVKD. The CDR3 region is CATSVRPGTSWRTTYTQYF. The CDR3 nucleotides are TGTGCCACCAGTGTTCGACCCGGGACTAGCTGGAGGACGACATATACGCAGTATTTT.